The 25 T cell receptor beta chains below all came from one sample that was sequenced in a study of CD8 T cells in ankylosing spondylitis. TCRdb passed the 5' RACE reads through MiXCR, listing each CDR3 protein once. This table has under 150,000 distinct CDR3 sequences, roughly 9% appearing once. Sequencing used blood, either unsorted or a sorted T cell fraction (not recorded which). The receptors shown here come from a male donor with ankylosing spondylitis or in good health (not recorded which).

This clonotype was detected only a few times. The genes are TRBV7-2 and TRBJ1-5; D uncertain. V shed 2 bases and J shed 10 bases, with 9 bases lying between them. The length of the CDR3 is 12 residues. In germline, CDR1 is SGHTA, CDR2 FQGNSA. CDR3 DNA sequence: TGTGCCAGCAGCTTAATCGGAGGCCCCCAGCATTTT. The encoded protein is CASSLIGGPQHF.

This clonotype has more than one count but fewer than ten. This rearrangement joins TRBV7-2 to TRBJ2-7; tentative D call: TRBD2 (6 bases). CDR1 and CDR2 (germline): SGHTA, FQGNSA. Trimming cost V 0 bases and J 2 bases, with 11 bases left between them. The CDR3 totals 15 residues. The CDR3 loop is CASSLAPSVAYEQYF. The CDR3 coding sequence is TGTGCCAGCAGCTTAGCGCCTAGCGTGGCCTACGAGCAGTACTTC. Combining the CDR3 with reference TRBV7-2 and TRBJ2-7 gives the whole variable domain GAGVSQSPSNKVTEKGKDVELRCDPISGHTALYWYRQSLGQGLEFLIYFQGNSAPDKSGLPSDRFSAERTGGSVSTLTIQRTQQEDSAVYLCASSLAPSVAYEQYFGPGTRLTVT.

This clonotype has more than one count but fewer than ten. The chain joins TRBV7-2 to TRBJ2-1, with 8 bases lining up with TRBD2. From germline, CDR1 is SGHTA and CDR2 FQGNSA. V lost 5 bases, J lost 7 bases, and 10 bases stayed unmatched. This CDR3 comprises 15 residues. The CDR3 reads CASSPRTSYRNEQFF. The CDR3 region has the DNA TGTGCCAGCAGCCCCCGGACTAGCTATAGGAATGAGCAGTTCTTC.

This clonotype has ten or more counts. V usage is TRBV18 and J usage is TRBJ1-5; D unresolved. CDR1 and CDR2 from the germline V gene are KGHSH and LQKENI. V lost 5 bases to trimming and J lost 0 bases, with 11 bases between them. The CDR3 runs to 15 residues. The CDR3, as DNA: TGTGCCAGCTCAGAAGACACGGTTAGCAATCAGCCCCAGCATTTT. Protein product: CASSEDTVSNQPQHF. The full variable domain, completed using reference TRBV18 and TRBJ1-5, is NAGVMQNPRHLVRRRGQEARLRCSPMKGHSHVYWYRQLPEEGLKFMVYLQKENIIDESGMPKERFSAEFPKEGPSILRIQQVVRGDSAAYFCASSEDTVSNQPQHFGDGTRLSIL.

The chain uses TRBV5-5 and TRBJ2-5; D uncertain. Germline-derived CDR1 and CDR2 are SGHKS and YYEKEE (reference sequence). With 0 bases removed from V and 2 bases from J, the gap between germline ends came to 20 bases. This CDR3 spans 18 amino acids. CDR3 sequence: CASSLAPFIPAEQETQYF. CDR3 in DNA: TGTGCCAGCAGCTTGGCCCCCTTTATTCCGGCGGAACAAGAGACCCAGTACTTC.

This clonotype was observed many times. The chain employs TRBV29-1 and TRBJ2-5; D may be TRBD1 or TRBD2 (6 bases each). The CDR3 has 17 residues. Trimming removed 3 bases at V and 4 bases at J, with 24 bases between. CDR1 is SQVTM and CDR2 is ANQGSEA in the germline V gene. The chain's CDR3 is CSVDGLRTGRSRETQYF. CDR3 nucleotide sequence: TGCAGCGTTGACGGACTCCGCACAGGGAGGTCCAGAGAGACCCAGTACTTC.

This clonotype was picked up many times. The V gene is TRBV4-1, the J gene TRBJ1-1, with D maybe TRBD1 (5 bases). This CDR3 has 15 residues. The V end lost 0 bases, the J end lost 11 bases, and 19 bases lay between the germline ends. Germline V CDR1 and CDR2: MGHRA, YSYEKL. CDR3 in DNA: TGCGCCAGCAGCCAAGAAGGAGGGACGGCCCGGAGGGCTTTCTTT. Translating it yields CASSQEGGTARRAFF.

This clonotype was detected many times. The chain uses TRBV12-3 or TRBV12-4 and TRBJ1-5; the D gene is possibly TRBD1 (5 bases). The length of the CDR3 is 15 residues. Between the trimmed V and J ends, which lost 6 bases and 3 bases, there was a span of 15 bases. The CDR3 loop is CASRLWGTINQPQHF. The CDR3 region has the DNA TGTGCCAGCAGACTTTGGGGGACCATCAATCAGCCCCAGCATTTT.

This clonotype was observed at least ten times. This chain links TRBV3-1 with TRBJ2-1, with D possibly TRBD1 on 6 matching bases. CDR3 length: 15 amino acids. With 3 bases removed from V and 3 bases from J, the gap between germline ends came to 12 bases. Germline V gives CDR1 LGHDT, CDR2 YNNKEL (reference sequence). CDR3 region: CASSHDRWYYNEQFF. The CDR3 DNA is TGTGCCAGCAGCCATGACAGGTGGTACTACAATGAGCAGTTCTTC.

The table lists this clonotype with many counts. The chain couples TRBV20-1 to TRBJ2-5; TRBD1 aligns across 7 bases. This CDR3 is built from 15 residues. With 2 bases clipped from V and 4 bases from J, the junction kept 10 bases outside the gene matches. Looked up from germline, CDR1 is DFQATT and CDR2 is SNEGSKA (reference sequence). The CDR3 bases are TGCAGTGCTAGATATCCCCAGACAGGGCGAGAGACCCAGTACTTC. The encoded protein is CSARYPQTGRETQYF.

V is TRBV29-1 and J is TRBJ2-2; 8 nucleotides agree with TRBD2. Germline V gives CDR1 SQVTM, CDR2 ANQGSEA. Losses at the gene ends were 6 bases for V and 1 base for J; bases not matched to a gene: 13. This CDR3 is 17 amino acids long. CDR3 amino acids: CSVIGAGGRLNTGELFF. The CDR3 region has the DNA TGCAGCGTAATCGGGGCGGGCGGGAGGCTGAACACCGGGGAGCTGTTTTTT.

The chain employs TRBV20-1 and TRBJ2-2; D gene ambiguous. V dropped 5 bases and J dropped 2 bases, with 12 bases sitting between them. From germline, CDR1 is DFQATT and CDR2 SNEGSKA (reference sequence). There are 14 residues in the CDR3. This chain's CDR3 is CSARAVGNTGELFF. CDR3 sequence (DNA): TGCAGTGCTCGGGCCGTGGGAAACACCGGGGAGCTGTTTTTT.

This clonotype was detected many times. The rearrangement uses TRBV7-2 and TRBJ2-7; 7 positions match TRBD2. In germline, CDR1 is SGHTA, CDR2 FQGNSA. The CDR3 consists of 16 residues. The ends lost 3 bases at V and 3 bases at J; junction bases unmatched: 11. In DNA, the CDR3 is TGTGCCAGCAGCTTTCTACCGGGAGGATTTTACTACGAGCAGTACTTC. Protein: CASSFLPGGFYYEQYF.

This clonotype was counted ten times or more. A junction boundary mismatches the germline segment, possibly from a read error. The genes are TRBV7-7 and TRBJ2-7; 9 bases line up with TRBD1. In germline, CDR1 is SSHAT, CDR2 FNYEAQ (reference sequence). The CDR3 contains 15 residues. The CDR3 DNA is TGTGCTAGCAGCTTCTACAGGGGGCTCTCCTACGAGCAGTACTTC. This codes for CASSFYRGLSYEQYF.

This clonotype has ten or more counts. The chain couples TRBV7-2 to TRBJ2-6; D is undetermined. From germline, CDR1 is SGHTA and CDR2 FQGNSA. V was pared by 4 bases and J by 1 base, with 5 bases between. The CDR3 has 14 residues. This chain's CDR3 is CASSYTSGANVLTF. The CDR3 nucleotides read TGTGCCAGCAGCTACACTTCTGGGGCCAACGTCCTGACTTTC.

The J gene is TRBJ1-5, the V gene TRBV20-1; D is perhaps TRBD1 (5 bases). Germline CDR1 and CDR2: DFQATT and SNEGSKA (reference sequence). V shed 0 bases and J shed 6 bases, with 15 bases lying between them. The CDR3 is made up of 15 amino acids. In nucleotides, the CDR3 is TGCAGTGCTAGAGATGGGGGTGGGGTGGGTCAGCCCCAGCATTTT. It translates to CSARDGGGVGQPQHF.

This clonotype appeared many times. The chain combines TRBV15 with TRBJ2-2; 13 bases agree with TRBD2. The length of the CDR3 is 17 residues. Germline values: CDR1 LNHNV, CDR2 YYDKDF (reference sequence). J was trimmed by 4 bases and V by 2 bases; bases with no gene match: 4. The CDR3 loop reads CATSRSWTSGSTGELFF. The CDR3 DNA reads as TGTGCCACCAGCAGATCTTGGACTAGCGGGAGCACCGGGGAGCTGTTTTTT.

This clonotype was recorded a few times. The V and J genes are TRBV5-1 and TRBJ2-6; TRBD2 agrees at 11 bases. This CDR3 has 18 residues. The V and J ends lost 4 bases and 2 bases, in that order; junction bases with no gene match: 8. Per germline, CDR1 SGHRS and CDR2 YFSETQ. CDR3 loop: CASSVLAGAPTGANVLTF. CDR3 sequence (DNA): TGCGCCAGCAGCGTACTAGCGGGAGCCCCCACTGGGGCCAACGTCCTGACTTTC.

At least ten counts were recorded for this clonotype. The chain recombines TRBV12-3 or TRBV12-4 with TRBJ1-5; D is ambiguous. With 6 bases removed from V and 2 bases from J, the gap between germline ends came to 11 bases. The CDR3 covers 14 residues. As DNA, the CDR3 is TGTGCCAGCAGGGGAAGAGGTGGCAATCAGCCCCAGCATTTT. Protein sequence: CASRGRGGNQPQHF.

The chain links TRBV6-2 or TRBV6-3 to TRBJ2-5, with 12 bases aligning to TRBD1. After removal of 8 bases from V and 0 bases from J, the junction contained 10 bases not matched to a gene. The V gene's germline CDR1 is MNHEY and CDR2 SVGEGT. The length of the CDR3 is 17 residues. The CDR3 loop is CASLRDRGPGDQETQYF. CDR3 nucleotides: TGTGCCAGCCTTCGGGACAGGGGGCCCGGGGACCAAGAGACCCAGTACTTC.

The genes are TRBV29-1 and TRBJ2-3, with 8 bases lining up with TRBD2. The CDR3 has 14 amino acids. Trimming took 4 bases from V and 4 from J; bases not matched to a gene: 7. Per the germline V gene, CDR1 is SQVTM and CDR2 is ANQGSEA. In DNA, the CDR3 is TGCAGCGTTGTGGGGAGCGGGAGTGCAGATACGCAGTATTTT. Protein: CSVVGSGSADTQYF.

This clonotype was seen repeatedly, ten times or more. The V and J genes are TRBV24-1 and TRBJ2-1; 12 nucleotides agree with TRBD2. The trim removed 5 bases at V and 2 bases at J, leaving 0 bases unmatched. Germline CDR1 and CDR2: KGHDR and SFDVKD. CDR3 size: 15 residues. CDR3 sequence (DNA): TGTGCCACCAGTGGGACTAGCGGGGCCTACAATGAGCAGTTCTTC. Encoded protein: CATSGTSGAYNEQFF.

This clonotype was detected a few times. This chain uses TRBV6-2 or TRBV6-3 with TRBJ2-7, with 13 bases fitting TRBD2. This CDR3 comprises 16 residues. Germline CDR1 is MNHEY and CDR2 is SVGEGT. The J segment lost 1 base and the V segment lost 5 bases, leaving 5 bases of the junction unmatched. CDR3 DNA: TGTGCCAGCAGTCGTCCGGGACTAGCGGGATCCTACGAGCAGTACTTC. Translation gives CASSRPGLAGSYEQYF.

This clonotype came up many times. The chain combines TRBV20-1 with TRBJ1-4, with D possibly being TRBD1 (6 bases). V gave up 7 bases and J gave up 7 bases, with 16 bases separating them. The germline gives CDR1 DFQATT, CDR2 SNEGSKA (reference sequence). There are 13 residues in the CDR3. The CDR3 loop is CSVQGGDGEKLFF. CDR3 nucleotides: TGCAGTGTTCAAGGGGGTGATGGTGAAAAACTGTTTTTT.

This clonotype showed up many times. CDR3 amino acids: CASRAGRTYEQYF. The CDR3, as DNA: TGTGCCAGCAGGGCGGGACGCACCTACGAGCAGTACTTC. V usage is TRBV12-3 or TRBV12-4 and J usage is TRBJ2-7, with a possible D match to TRBD2 (6 bases). V lost 6 bases and J lost 2, with 11 bases in between. The CDR3 has 13 residues.